This TCR beta chain was observed in a study of OX40 agonist ivuxolimab in advanced cancers. Overall study: Past anti-PD-1, anti-PD-L1 or anti-CTLA-4 therapy was accepted, and roughly 38% had received some. Partial responses were observed in three patients, of whom one had hepatocellular carcinoma and two had cutaneous melanoma.

V lost 3 bases, J lost 4 bases, and 12 bases stayed unmatched. CDR3 size: 17 residues. The germline V gene has CDR1 SGHNT and CDR2 YYREEE (reference sequence). Study-wide findings and caveats: Researchers did not determine the expanded peripheral T cells' antigen specificity.

The repertoire was sequenced with immunoSEQ multiplex PCR; TCRdb's copy has only in-frame clones and lacks some. The profile shows tens of thousands of clones, 65% to 80% of them singletons. This clone occurred a few times. What it binds is not known. The chain recombines TRBV5-4 with TRBJ2-1; 8 bases are a match to TRBD2. The sequence derives from an adult with an advanced solid tumor such as melanoma, head and neck, liver or kidney cancer. Sequenced here: CD4+ or CD8+ T cells sorted from blood, sampled in a trial of the OX40 agonist ivuxolimab. The CDR3 region is CASSSASGLGVYNEQFF. DNA for the CDR3: TGTGCCAGCAGCTCAGCTTCGGGACTAGGGGTTTACAATGAGCAGTTCTTC.